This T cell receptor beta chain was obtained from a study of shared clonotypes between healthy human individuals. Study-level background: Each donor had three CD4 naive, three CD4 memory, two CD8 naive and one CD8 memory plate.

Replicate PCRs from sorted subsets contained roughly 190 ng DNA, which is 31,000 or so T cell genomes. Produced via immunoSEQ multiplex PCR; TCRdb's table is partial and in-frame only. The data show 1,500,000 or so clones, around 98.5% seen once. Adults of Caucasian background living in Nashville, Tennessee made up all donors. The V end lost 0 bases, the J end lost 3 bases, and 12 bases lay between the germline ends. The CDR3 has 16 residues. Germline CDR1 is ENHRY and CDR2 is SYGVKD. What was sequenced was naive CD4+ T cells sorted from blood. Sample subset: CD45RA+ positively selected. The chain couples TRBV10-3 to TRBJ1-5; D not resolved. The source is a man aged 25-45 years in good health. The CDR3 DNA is TGTGCCATCAGTGAGTCGAGCGGCAGAACCAATCAGCCCCAGCATTTT. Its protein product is CAISESSGRTNQPQHF.